This entry describes one T cell receptor beta chain. Its antigen remains unknown. The CDR3 contains 15 residues. Per the germline V gene, CDR1 is SGHDN and CDR2 is FVKESK. V shed 4 bases, J shed 4 bases, and the junction held 7 bases outside the gene matches. This entry belongs to a study of cytomegalovirus exposure and HLA in healthy donors. Study summary: A data release that came early held approximately 92 million unique TCRs from HLA-typed donors.

60 Vbeta and 13 Jbeta primers were used in PCR. Methods used by the authors: Roughly 11 million shared chains were among some 80 million unique TCR beta chains counted in a later analysis. The method was immunoSEQ multiplex PCR; TCRdb's version includes in-frame clones alone and lacks a portion of them. Clone size and the V and J calls come from that table; the DNA yielded D and trimming. The sample holds 180,000 or so clones, 75% to 85% seen once. Findings and limits, study-wide: Beyond CMV serostatus, there was no information to go on about immune exposure. Cytomegalovirus-associated status was assigned to about 170 TCR beta chains.

The receptor comes from a man in his late teens or twenties in good health and CMV-seronegative. This rearrangement joins TRBV14 to TRBJ2-3; 8 bases line up with TRBD1. What was sequenced was PBMCs. The CDR3 reads CASSRPGQVPDTQYF. The CDR3 DNA sequence: TGTGCCAGCAGCCGCCCGGGACAGGTCCCAGATACGCAGTATTTT.